The 13 T cell receptor beta chains below come from one sample, sequenced in a study of blood T cell repertoires in COVID-19. TCRdb's table, derived via immunoSEQ multiplex PCR, lists solely in-frame clones and lacks some. Altogether approximately 300,000 clones are present, approximately 85% being singletons, with the ten largest covering 1.5% to 2%. Source material: peripheral blood. The receptors stem from a woman in her forties or fifties with acute or convalescent COVID-19.

The chain has TRBV3-1 (or the pseudogene TRBV3-2) and TRBJ2-7; D gene unclear. Looked up from germline, CDR1 is LGHDT and CDR2 is YNNKEL (reference sequence). V lost 5 bases, J lost 6 bases, and 11 bases lay in between. The CDR3 covers 12 residues. In nucleotides, the CDR3 is TGTGCCAGCAGCGAAACTCAATCCGAGCAGTACTTC. Its translation is CASSETQSEQYF.

The gene calls are TRBV18 and TRBJ1-4, with 12 bases matching TRBD1. Looked up from germline, CDR1 is KGHSH and CDR2 is LQKENI. This CDR3 has 18 residues. Trimming took 1 base from V and 4 from J; bases not matched to a gene: 7. The DNA of the CDR3 is TGTGCCAGCTCACCACGAGGGACAGGGGGCGACTTTAATGAAAAACTGTTTTTT. As protein: CASSPRGTGGDFNEKLFF.

The V call is TRBV28, the J call TRBJ1-2; D unresolved. Trimming left V 5 bases short and J 7 bases short, with 14 bases between. The CDR3 extends over 13 amino acids. Germline V gene sequence: CDR1 MDHEN, CDR2 SYDVKM. The CDR3: CASSLDLRSGYTF. DNA of the CDR3: TGTGCCAGCAGTCTCGACTTGAGGTCTGGCTACACCTTC.

The chain couples TRBV20-1 to TRBJ1-6, with 7 bases fitting TRBD1. CDR1 and CDR2 from the germline V gene are DFQATT and SNEGSKA (reference sequence). The CDR3 loop spans 15 amino acids. V gave up 3 bases and J gave up 5 bases; unmatched junction bases: 7. For the CDR3, the DNA is TGCAGTGCTAGTGGGGCGGGACAGAATAATTCACCCCTCCACTTT. Protein: CSASGAGQNNSPLHF.

The chain combines TRBV5-1 with TRBJ2-5, with a weak D call TRBD2 (5 bases). The CDR3 length is 17 residues. CDR1 is SGHRS and CDR2 is YFSETQ in the germline V gene. The V and J ends lost 0 bases and 3 bases respectively, with 18 bases between them. CDR3 DNA sequence: TGCGCCAGCAGCTTGGCCAAAGGCACTCCGAGGGAAGAGACCCAGTACTTC. Amino acids: CASSLAKGTPREETQYF.

This chain uses TRBV20-1 with TRBJ1-1, with TRBD1 matching 8 bases. The CDR3 covers 18 residues. CDR1 is DFQATT, CDR2 SNEGSKA, per germline (reference sequence). V was clipped by 3 bases and J by 4 bases; unmatched bases: 19. The CDR3 bases are TGCAGTGCTAGTTGGACAGGGCGCGTTACCGGGTCCAGCACTGAAGCTTTCTTT. It codes for CSASWTGRVTGSSTEAFF.

This sequence joins TRBV11-3 and TRBJ1-5; D remains ambiguous. The germline CDR1 and CDR2 sequences are SGHNT and YENEEA. The CDR3 contains 19 residues. V gave up 7 bases and J gave up 0 bases, with 25 bases separating them. CDR3 bases: TGTGCCAGCATCCAACACGGACTACAGCGACACTATAGCAATCAGCCCCAGCATTTT. Amino acid sequence: CASIQHGLQRHYSNQPQHF. The full variable domain, in which reference TRBV11-3 and TRBJ1-5 provide the parts outside the CDR3, is EAGVVQSPRYKIIEKKQPVAFWCNPISGHNTLYWYLQNLGQGPELLIRYENEEAVDDSQLPKDRFSAERLKGVDSTLKIQPAELGDSAVYLCASIQHGLQRHYSNQPQHFGDGTRLSIL.

V and J are TRBV3-1 (or the pseudogene TRBV3-2) and TRBJ1-4; D uncertain. The V gene lost 0 bases and the J gene lost 11 bases, with 7 bases spanning the gap. This CDR3 has 12 amino acids. CDR1 is LGHDT, CDR2 YNNKEL, per germline (reference sequence). This CDR3 is CASSQDWEKLFF. CDR3 coding DNA: TGTGCCAGCAGCCAAGATTGGGAGAAACTGTTTTTT.

This sequence joins TRBV9 and TRBJ2-3; D call uncertain. CDR3 length: 14 amino acids. The ends were cut back, 4 bases at V and 0 bases at J, with 9 bases in the middle. Germline-derived CDR1 and CDR2 are SGDLS and YYNGEE. As DNA, the CDR3 is TGTGCCAGCAGCCCCGTGAGGAGCACAGATACGCAGTATTTT. Translation gives CASSPVRSTDTQYF.

The V call is TRBV2, the J call TRBJ1-6; D unresolved. This CDR3 has 13 residues. The germline V and J ends were trimmed by 1 base and 7 bases, with 5 bases remaining between them. The germline gives CDR1 SNHLY, CDR2 FYNNEI. CDR3 sequence: CASSEVSNSPLHF. The DNA of the CDR3 is TGTGCCAGCAGTGAAGTCTCGAATTCACCCCTCCACTTT. Full variable domain (missing parts from reference TRBV2 and TRBJ1-6): EPEVTQTPSHQVTQMGQEVILRCVPISNHLYFYWYRQILGQKVEFLVSFYNNEISEKSEIFDDQFSVERPDGSNFTLKIRSTKLEDSAMYFCASSEVSNSPLHFGNGTRLTVT.

The chain has TRBV4-3 and TRBJ1-2; D ambiguous. The CDR3 runs 15 residues. Germline V gives CDR1 LGHNA, CDR2 YSLEER. V was trimmed by 1 base and J by 2 bases, leaving 11 bases between them. The CDR3 is CASSQAFRQNYGYTF. In DNA, the CDR3 is TGCGCCAGCAGCCAAGCTTTCCGACAAAACTATGGCTACACCTTC.

This chain connects TRBV5-1 to TRBJ2-3; 15 bases fit TRBD2. CDR1 and CDR2 from the germline V gene are SGHRS and YFSETQ. The CDR3 spans 18 residues. J lost 3 bases, V lost 4 bases, and 9 bases had no gene match. DNA of the CDR3: TGCGCCAGCAGCCCCGGACTAGCGGGAGGGCCCTCGACAGATACGCAGTATTTT. It yields the protein CASSPGLAGGPSTDTQYF. The full variable domain, its missing parts supplied by reference TRBV5-1 and TRBJ2-3, is KAGVTQTPRYLIKTRGQQVTLSCSPISGHRSVSWYQQTPGQGLQFLFEYFSETQRNKGNFPGRFSGRQFSNSRSEMNVSTLELGDSALYLCASSPGLAGGPSTDTQYFGPGTRLTVL.

As regards this clone: The same CDR3 arises from other DNA sequences in this sample as well. The chain uses TRBV3-1 (or the pseudogene TRBV3-2) and TRBJ2-7; D might be TRBD2 (5 bases). Germline CDR1 reads LGHDT; CDR2 reads YNNKEL (reference sequence). The CDR3 extends over 11 amino acids. V shed 3 bases and J shed 7 bases, with 7 bases lying between them. CDR3 in DNA: TGTGCCAGCAGCCATACGGGGGAGCAGTACTTC. Amino acid sequence: CASSHTGEQYF.